Included here is one T cell receptor (beta chain) sequence, with context. This clonotype appeared a few times. Its antigen remains unidentified. There are no base qualities to consult, and no much larger clone falls within one base. CDR1 and CDR2, looked up from the germline V gene (reference sequence), are DFQATT and SNEGSKA. V is cut by 3 bases and J by 9 bases, and the space between the germline ends is 8 bases. The CDR3 goes from the cysteine to the phenylalanine over 11 residues. Only the CDR3 DNA stays, 33 bases, in frame from base 1. Libraries were built with 5' RACE. These reads were obtained on an Illumina HiSeq 2000. A universal primer binding site was added through template switching, and the final cDNA carried a unique molecular identifier so that TCR cDNA molecules could be counted accurately. First-strand cDNA for TCR alpha and beta chains was synthesized from specific primers in the conserved constant-segment region. Each cDNA library was double barcoded, with a SMART-Mk sample barcode plus Illumina barcodes, to control for contamination. TruSeq adapter sequences along with Illumina sample barcodes were introduced in two successive PCR steps. The Illumina HiSeq platform was used with custom primers to sequence TCR alpha and beta cDNA libraries. The source study handled its data this way. Unique molecular identifiers were extracted from raw reads with MiGEC, and CDR3 positions were determined with MiXCR. For each individual, recombination models were inferred using an EM algorithm with the repgenHMM and IGoR tools. The analysis of shared clonotypes was done with the tcR package in R, with sharing normalized by the product of cloneset sizes. To study raw recombination without the effects of thymic and clonal selection, out-of-frame nonproductive sequences were analyzed. Using fastp at Q25 and MiXCR, TCRdb reprocessed the public reads and kept productive beta chains. CDR3 protein duplicates are merged, each entry listing the most common genes and DNA. The V and J calls here are based on TCRdb, not the publication. The sample includes around 1.7 million distinct CDR3 sequences, with around 33% observed a single time. The ten largest account for approximately 0.25% of the sample.

This sample stems from a study of identical twins (dated by TCRdb to the mid-2010s). Notes on the research overall: To test whether fetal clonotypes persist, this study deep-sequenced TCR alpha and beta repertoires from monozygotic twins, from unrelated adults of various ages, and from cord blood. To rule out contamination, replicate twin experiments were performed at different times with different library preparation protocols. On the study overall, not on this receptor specifically: The excess sharing between twins in beta out-of-frame sequences was weaker because fewer shared sequences reduced the signal-to-noise ratio. Compared with coincidental sharing between unrelated individuals, out-of-frame TCR alpha sequences shared between twins had an excess of sequences with low generation probability. In monozygotic twins, out-of-frame TCR alpha sharing was systematically underestimated by recombination models, although the models agreed with sharing between unrelated individuals. Invariant T cells such as MAIT and iNKT could partly confound zero-insertion analyses, though diverse VJ usage argued against this for most clonotypes. Because the same donors could not be followed over many years, conclusions were based on cross-sectional statistical analysis. Fewer insertions were carried by abundant cord blood beta clonotypes, a similar but weaker trend appeared in young adult naive repertoires, and no such trend appeared in memory repertoires.

Every donor in the study was a healthy Caucasian. The specimen was cord blood. The TCR comes from a newborn girl in good health. This sequence uses TRBV20-1 and TRBJ2-2; the D gene is possibly TRBD2, with 6 bases matching. The bases are TGCAGTGCTAGGGAGGGAAGGGAGCTGTTTTTT. It encodes CSAREGRELFF.